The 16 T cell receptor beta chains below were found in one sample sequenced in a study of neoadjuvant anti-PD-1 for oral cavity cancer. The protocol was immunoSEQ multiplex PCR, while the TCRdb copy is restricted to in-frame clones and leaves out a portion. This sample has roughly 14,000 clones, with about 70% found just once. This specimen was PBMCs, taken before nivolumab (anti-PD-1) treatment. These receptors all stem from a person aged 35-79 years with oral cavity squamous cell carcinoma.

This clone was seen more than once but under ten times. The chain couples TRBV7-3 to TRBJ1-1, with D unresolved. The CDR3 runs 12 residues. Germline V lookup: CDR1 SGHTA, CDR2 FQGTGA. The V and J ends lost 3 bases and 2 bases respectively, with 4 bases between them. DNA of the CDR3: TGTGCCAGCAGCTTCGGAAACACTGAAGCTTTCTTT. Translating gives CASSFGNTEAFF. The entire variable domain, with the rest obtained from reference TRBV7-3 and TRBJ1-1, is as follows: GAGVSQTPSNKVTEKGKYVELRCDPISGHTALYWYRQSLGQGPEFLIYFQGTGAADDSGLPNDRFFAVRPEGSVSTLKIQRTERGDSAVYLCASSFGNTEAFFGQGTRLTVV.

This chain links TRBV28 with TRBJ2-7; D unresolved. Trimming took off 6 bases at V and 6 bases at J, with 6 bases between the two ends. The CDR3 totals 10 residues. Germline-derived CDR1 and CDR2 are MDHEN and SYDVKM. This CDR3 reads CASSQLEQYF. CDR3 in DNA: TGTGCCAGCAGCCAACTCGAGCAGTACTTC.

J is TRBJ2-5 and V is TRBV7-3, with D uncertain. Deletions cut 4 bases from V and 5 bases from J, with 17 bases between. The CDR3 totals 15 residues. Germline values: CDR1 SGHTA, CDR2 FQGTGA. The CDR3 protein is CASSSSDPTQETQYF. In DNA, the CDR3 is TGTGCCAGCAGCTCCTCGGACCCCACCCAGGAGACCCAGTACTTC.

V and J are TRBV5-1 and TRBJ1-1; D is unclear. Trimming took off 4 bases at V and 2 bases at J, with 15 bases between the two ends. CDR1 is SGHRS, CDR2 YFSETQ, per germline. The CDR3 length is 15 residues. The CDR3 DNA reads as TGCGCCAGCAGCCTACAATCCGGACCAAACACTGAAGCTTTCTTT. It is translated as CASSLQSGPNTEAFF. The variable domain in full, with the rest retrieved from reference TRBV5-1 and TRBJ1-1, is KAGVTQTPRYLIKTRGQQVTLSCSPISGHRSVSWYQQTPGQGLQFLFEYFSETQRNKGNFPGRFSGRQFSNSRSEMNVSTLELGDSALYLCASSLQSGPNTEAFFGQGTRLTVV.

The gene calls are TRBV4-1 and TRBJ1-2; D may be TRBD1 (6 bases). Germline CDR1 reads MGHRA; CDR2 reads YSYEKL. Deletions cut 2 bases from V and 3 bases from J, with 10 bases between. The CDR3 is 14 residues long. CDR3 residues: CASSQYRDDYGYTF. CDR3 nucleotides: TGCGCCAGCAGCCAATACAGGGACGACTATGGCTACACCTTC.

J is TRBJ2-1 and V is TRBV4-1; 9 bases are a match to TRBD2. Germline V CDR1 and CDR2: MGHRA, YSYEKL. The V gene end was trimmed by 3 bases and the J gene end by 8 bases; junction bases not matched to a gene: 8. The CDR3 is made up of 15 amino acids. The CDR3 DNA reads TGCGCCAGCAGCCATCTAGCGGGACGCTTCGATGAGCAGTTCTTC. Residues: CASSHLAGRFDEQFF.

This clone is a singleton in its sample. The CDR3 sequence is CASSDRQGDGYTF. In nucleotides, the CDR3 is TGTGCCAGCAGTGACAGACAGGGTGATGGCTACACCTTC. The V gene is TRBV25-1, the J gene TRBJ1-2; 7 nucleotides agree with TRBD1. This CDR3 is built from 13 residues. Germline lookup yields CDR1 MGHDK and CDR2 SYGVNS. V lost 3 bases, J lost 6 bases, and 4 bases stayed unmatched.

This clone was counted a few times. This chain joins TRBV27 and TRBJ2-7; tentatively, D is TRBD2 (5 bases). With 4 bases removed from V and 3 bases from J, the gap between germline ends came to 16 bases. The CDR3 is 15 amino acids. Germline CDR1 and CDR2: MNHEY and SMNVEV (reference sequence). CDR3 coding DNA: TGTGCCAGCAGTTATCTATGGGAGAAGAGCTACGAGCAGTACTTC. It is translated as CASSYLWEKSYEQYF.

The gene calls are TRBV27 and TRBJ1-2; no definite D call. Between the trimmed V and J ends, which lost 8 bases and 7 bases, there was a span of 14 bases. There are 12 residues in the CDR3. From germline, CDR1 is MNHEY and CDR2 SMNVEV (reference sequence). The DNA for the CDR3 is TGTGCCAGCTCCACCCCGCTTGGTGGCTACACCTTC. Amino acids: CASSTPLGGYTF.

The DNA for the CDR3 is TGTGCCAGCAGTAGGACAGGGGTGAACACCGGGGAGCTGTTTTTT. Translating it yields CASSRTGVNTGELFF. This sequence joins TRBV6-6 and TRBJ2-2; 9 bases align to TRBD1. The CDR3 is made up of 15 amino acids. In germline, CDR1 is MNHNY, CDR2 SVGAGI (reference sequence). J was trimmed by 1 base and V by 5 bases; bases with no gene match: 2.

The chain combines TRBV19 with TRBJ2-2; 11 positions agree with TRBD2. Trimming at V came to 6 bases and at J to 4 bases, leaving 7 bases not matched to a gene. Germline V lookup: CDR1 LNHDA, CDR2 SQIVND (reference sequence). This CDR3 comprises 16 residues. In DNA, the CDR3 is TGTGCCAGTAGGACGACTAGCGGGATTTCCACCGGGGAGCTGTTTTTT. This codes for CASRTTSGISTGELFF.

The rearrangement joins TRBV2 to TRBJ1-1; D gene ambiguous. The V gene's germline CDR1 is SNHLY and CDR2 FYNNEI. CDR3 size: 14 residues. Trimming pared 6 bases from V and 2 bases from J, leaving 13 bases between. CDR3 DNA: TGTGCCAGCAGCCCCCAAGGAACTAACACTGAAGCTTTCTTT. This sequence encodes CASSPQGTNTEAFF.

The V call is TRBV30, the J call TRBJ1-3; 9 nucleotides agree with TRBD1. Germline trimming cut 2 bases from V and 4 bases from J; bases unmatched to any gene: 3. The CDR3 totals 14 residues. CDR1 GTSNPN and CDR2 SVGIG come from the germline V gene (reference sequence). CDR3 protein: CAWSPGTGGNTIYF. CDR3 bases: TGTGCCTGGAGTCCCGGGACAGGGGGAAACACCATATATTTT.

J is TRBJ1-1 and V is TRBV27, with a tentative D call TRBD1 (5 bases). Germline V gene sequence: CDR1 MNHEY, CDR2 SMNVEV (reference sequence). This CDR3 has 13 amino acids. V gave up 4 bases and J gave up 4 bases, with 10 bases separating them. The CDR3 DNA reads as TGTGCCAGCAGTTCTAAGGGGATCACTGAAGCTTTCTTT. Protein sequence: CASSSKGITEAFF.

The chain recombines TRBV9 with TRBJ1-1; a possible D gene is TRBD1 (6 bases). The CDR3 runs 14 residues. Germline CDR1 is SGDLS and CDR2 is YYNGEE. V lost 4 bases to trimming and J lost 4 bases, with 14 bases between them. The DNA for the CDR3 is TGTGCCAGCAGCCCTGGACAGAGGGGCACTGAAGCTTTCTTT. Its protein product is CASSPGQRGTEAFF.

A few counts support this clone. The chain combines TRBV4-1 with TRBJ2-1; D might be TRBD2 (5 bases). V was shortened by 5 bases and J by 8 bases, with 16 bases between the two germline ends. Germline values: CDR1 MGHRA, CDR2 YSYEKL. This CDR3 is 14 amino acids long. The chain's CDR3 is CASSGQSVGDEQFF. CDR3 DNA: TGCGCCAGCAGCGGGCAATCCGTCGGGGATGAGCAGTTCTTC.